This T cell receptor beta chain was sequenced in a study of beta chain features in type 1 diabetes. Overall study findings and caveats: Shortening of TCRB CDR3s, moderate but significant, appeared in all four CD4+ subsets of Type 1 diabetes patients.

As concerns this clone: Its specificity is unknown.

Expressed TCRB transcripts were sequenced because the isolated RNA had all been reverse transcribed beforehand. The repertoire was sequenced with immunoSEQ multiplex PCR; TCRdb's copy has only in-frame clones and lacks some. There are hundreds of thousands of clones in the sample; 11% occur only once, and more than 0.015% lies in the top ten. Sequencing used naive CD4+ T cells from blood. This receptor was identified in a man aged 25 to 40 with type 1 diabetes.

CDR3 sequence (DNA): TGTGCCAGCAGTGAAGCATTTACAGGGGGATCCTACGAGCAGTACTTC. Translating gives CASSEAFTGGSYEQYF. The V gene is TRBV2, the J gene TRBJ2-7, with TRBD1 matching over 8 bases. Germline-derived CDR1 and CDR2 are SNHLY and FYNNEI. The CDR3 has 16 amino acids. V trimming: 0 bases; J trimming: 1 base; junction bases outside the gene matches: 5.